A single T cell receptor (beta chain) is shown here with its context. Its binding antigen is unknown. Base quality data are lacking; no much larger clone is found one base away. V and J lose 6 bases and 3 bases, and a span of 14 bases separates them. From cysteine to phenylalanine, the CDR3 is 14 amino acids long. CDR3 DNA is the only sequence kept; it has 42 bases, read in frame from the first base. The germline V gene provides CDR1 MDHEN and CDR2 SYDVKM. What the time point label conveys for this sample: about 28 days (+/-7) after the second vaccine dose. AZD1222 recipients whose second dose came at about 4 weeks and those whose second dose came at about 12 weeks were combined into one group, since spike-specific TCR depth and breadth did not differ between the two schedules. Vaccinee samples came from UK trials COV001 and COV002, including a single-blind randomized controlled phase 2/3 trial of AZD1222 (ChAdOx1 nCoV-19) in healthy adults. For TCRbeta chain sequencing, PBMC samples from trial participants were taken at day 0 and at day 28 after the second dose.

The sample is drawn from a study of T cell responses to AZD1222 COVID-19 vaccine (dated by TCRdb to about 2021). Regarding the research as a whole: TCR sequencing covered more than 230 trial participants: 200 to 210 given two doses of AZD1222 and approximately 25 given two doses of MenACWY control vaccine. Trial participants were enrolled into age subgroups of 18-55, 56-69 and 70-plus years, which contained around 140, 26 and 57 TCR-sequenced participants, respectively.

General conclusions and limits of the study: Conclusions about previously exposed vaccinees were limited because only 5 or 6 AZD1222 recipients were SARS-CoV-2 seropositive at baseline. Participants were mostly white British, with more females than males. The authors suggested clonal diversity may have been underestimated. Epitopes outside the regions mutated in the B.1.351 and B.1.1.7 variants were reportedly recognized by nearly half of the unique spike-specific TCRs. No day 14 peak-response samples were available, so repertoires were characterized only after the peak T cell response. Spike-specific TCR breadth and depth rose significantly after two AZD1222 doses compared with day 0 and with MenACWY recipients. CD4 TCRs associated with the vaccine covered the entire spike protein, and the dominant responses were in regions 160-218 and 743-854. The 56-69-year group was small, and its depth increase did not reach significance, likely because of low power.

The CDR3 regions of human TCRbeta chains were subjected to immunosequencing. As for how the authors treated the data: Repertoire TCRs were checked for matches against a reference library of SARS-CoV-2-specific TCRs that had been generated using the MIRA antigen-specificity platform. Breadth was defined as the fraction of unique TCRs that were SARS-CoV-2-associated, and depth was defined as the fraction of total T cells that were SARS-CoV-2-associated. Each spike-specific TCR was assigned to its reactive spike region and to a CD4 or CD8 class using the MIRA data. Log10-transformed breadth and depth values were compared by one-way ANOVA with Sidak's multiple comparisons tests. This is the immuneACCESS table as TCRdb keeps it, with only in-frame sequences that have V and J called. A part of the clones is gone; compared with another copy, unresolved V genes explain less than half, and the rest is unexplained. V, J and clone size derive from that table, while D and trimming were established from the DNA sequence. This sample is represented by around 150,000 clones; about 90% of them were singletons. Less than 5% of the sample is taken by the ten largest.

This specimen consisted of peripheral blood, obtained 28 days after the second AZD1222 dose. The V and J genes are TRBV28 and TRBJ1-1; confidence is insufficient to name the D gene. The source is an adult who received the AZD1222 COVID-19 vaccine. The CDR3 region has the sequence CASSPPGQDTEAFF. The bases read TGTGCCAGCAGCCCTCCGGGCCAGGACACTGAAGCTTTCTTT.